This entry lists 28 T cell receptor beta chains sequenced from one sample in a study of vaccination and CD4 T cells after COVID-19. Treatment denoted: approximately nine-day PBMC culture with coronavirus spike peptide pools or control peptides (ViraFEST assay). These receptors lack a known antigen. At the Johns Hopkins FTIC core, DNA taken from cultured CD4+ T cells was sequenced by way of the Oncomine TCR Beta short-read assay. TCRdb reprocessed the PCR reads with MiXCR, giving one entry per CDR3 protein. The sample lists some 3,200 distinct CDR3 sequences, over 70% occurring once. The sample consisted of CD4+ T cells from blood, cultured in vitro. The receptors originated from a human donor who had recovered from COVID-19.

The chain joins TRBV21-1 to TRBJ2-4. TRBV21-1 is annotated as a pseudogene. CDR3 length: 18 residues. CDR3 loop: CASSKEEYADPAKNIQYF. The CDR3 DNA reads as TGTGCCAGCAGCAAAGAGGAATATGCGGATCCCGCCAAAAACATTCAGTACTTC.

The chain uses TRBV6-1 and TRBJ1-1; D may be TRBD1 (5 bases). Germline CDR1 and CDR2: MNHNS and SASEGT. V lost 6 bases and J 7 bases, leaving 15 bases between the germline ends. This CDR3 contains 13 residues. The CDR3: CASREDNGNEAFF. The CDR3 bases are TGTGCCAGCAGGGAGGACAACGGGAATGAAGCTTTCTTT.

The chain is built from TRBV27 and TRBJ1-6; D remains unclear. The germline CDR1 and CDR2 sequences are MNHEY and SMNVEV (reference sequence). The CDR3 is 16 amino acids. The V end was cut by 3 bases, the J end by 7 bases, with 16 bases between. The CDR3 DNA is TGTGCCAGCAGTTTTAAGCTGACCCCGGCAAATTCACCCCTCCACTTT. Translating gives CASSFKLTPANSPLHF.

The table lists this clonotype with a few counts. The CDR3 nucleotides read TGTGCCAGCAGCTTATCGCAGATAAATTCACCCCTCCACTTT. Encoded protein: CASSLSQINSPLHF. This chain connects TRBV7-9 to TRBJ1-6; D unresolved. Looked up from germline, CDR1 is SEHNR and CDR2 is FQNEAQ (reference sequence). Trimming cost V 2 bases and J 7 bases, with 9 bases left between them. This CDR3 contains 14 residues.

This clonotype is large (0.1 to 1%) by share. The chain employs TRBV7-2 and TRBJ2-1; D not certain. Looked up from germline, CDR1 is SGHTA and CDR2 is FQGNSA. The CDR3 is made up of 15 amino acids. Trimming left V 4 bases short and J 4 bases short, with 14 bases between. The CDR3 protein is CASSSGPFSYNEQFF. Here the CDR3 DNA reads TGTGCCAGCAGCTCCGGTCCCTTCAGTTACAATGAGCAGTTCTTC.

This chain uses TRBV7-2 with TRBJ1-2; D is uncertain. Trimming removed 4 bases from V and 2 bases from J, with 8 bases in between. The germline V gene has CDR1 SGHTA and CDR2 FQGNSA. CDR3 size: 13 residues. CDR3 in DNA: TGTGCCAGCAGCTCGAGGGCCAACTATGGCTACACCTTC. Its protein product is CASSSRANYGYTF.

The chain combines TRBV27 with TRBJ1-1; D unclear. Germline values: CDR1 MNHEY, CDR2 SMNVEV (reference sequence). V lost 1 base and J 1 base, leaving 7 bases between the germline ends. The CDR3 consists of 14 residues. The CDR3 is CASSLYSGNTEAFF. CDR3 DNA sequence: TGTGCCAGCAGTTTATATTCCGGGAACACTGAAGCTTTCTTT.

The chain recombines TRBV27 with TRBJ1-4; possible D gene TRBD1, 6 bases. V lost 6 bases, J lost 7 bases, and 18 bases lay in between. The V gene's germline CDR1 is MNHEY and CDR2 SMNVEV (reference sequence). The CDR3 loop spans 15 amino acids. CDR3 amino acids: CASRLGRQGREKLFF. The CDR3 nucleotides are TGTGCCAGCAGGTTGGGGAGGCAGGGGCGTGAAAAACTGTTTTTT.

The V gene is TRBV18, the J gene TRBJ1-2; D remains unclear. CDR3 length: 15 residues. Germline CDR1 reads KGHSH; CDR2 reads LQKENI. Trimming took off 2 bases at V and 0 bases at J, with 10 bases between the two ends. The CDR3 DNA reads TGTGCCAGCTCACCAAGTCCGGGTCCTAACTATGGCTACACCTTC. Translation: CASSPSPGPNYGYTF.

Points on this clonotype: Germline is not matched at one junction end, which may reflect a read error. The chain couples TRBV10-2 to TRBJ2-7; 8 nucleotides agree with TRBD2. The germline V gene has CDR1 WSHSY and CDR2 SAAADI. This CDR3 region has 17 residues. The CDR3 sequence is CTSSERRLGLVPLEQYF. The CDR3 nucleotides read TGCACCAGCAGTGAGAGACGGTTGGGACTAGTCCCTCTGGAGCAGTACTTC.

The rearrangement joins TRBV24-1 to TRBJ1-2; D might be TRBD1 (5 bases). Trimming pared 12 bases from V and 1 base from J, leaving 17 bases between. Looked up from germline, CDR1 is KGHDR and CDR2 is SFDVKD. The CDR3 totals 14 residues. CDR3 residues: CASQGGGDNYGYTF. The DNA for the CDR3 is TGTGCCTCCCAGGGAGGCGGGGATAACTATGGCTACACCTTC.

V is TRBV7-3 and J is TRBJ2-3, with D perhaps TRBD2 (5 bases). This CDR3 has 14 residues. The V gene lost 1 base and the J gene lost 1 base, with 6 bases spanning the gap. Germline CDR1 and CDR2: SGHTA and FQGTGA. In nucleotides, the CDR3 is TGTGCCAGCAGCTTAAACGGGGGCACAGATACGCAGTATTTT. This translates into CASSLNGGTDTQYF. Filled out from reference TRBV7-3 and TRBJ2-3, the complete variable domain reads GAGVSQTPSNKVTEKGKYVELRCDPISGHTALYWYRQSLGQGPEFLIYFQGTGAADDSGLPNDRFFAVRPEGSVSTLKIQRTERGDSAVYLCASSLNGGTDTQYFGPGTRLTVL.

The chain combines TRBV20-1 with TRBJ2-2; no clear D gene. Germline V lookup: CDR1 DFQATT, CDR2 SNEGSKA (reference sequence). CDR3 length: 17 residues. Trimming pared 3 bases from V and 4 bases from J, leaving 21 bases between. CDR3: CSASAVGWPIFTGELFF. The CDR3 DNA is TGCAGTGCTAGTGCCGTAGGGTGGCCGATTTTCACCGGGGAGCTGTTTTTT.

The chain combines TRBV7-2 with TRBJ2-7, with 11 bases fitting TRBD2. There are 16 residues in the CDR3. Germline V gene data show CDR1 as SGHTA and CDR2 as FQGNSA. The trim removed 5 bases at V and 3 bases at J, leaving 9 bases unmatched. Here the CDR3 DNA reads TGTGCCAGCAGCCCGTCCGGGACTAGCGGAGTCTACGAGCAGTACTTC. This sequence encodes CASSPSGTSGVYEQYF.

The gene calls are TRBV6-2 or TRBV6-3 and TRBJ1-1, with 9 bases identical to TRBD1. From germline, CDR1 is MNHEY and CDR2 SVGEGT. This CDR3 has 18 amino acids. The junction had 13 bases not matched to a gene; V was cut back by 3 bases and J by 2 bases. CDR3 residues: CASSYPGTGGVLNTEAFF. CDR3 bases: TGTGCCAGCAGTTATCCCGGTACAGGGGGCGTATTAAACACTGAAGCTTTCTTT.

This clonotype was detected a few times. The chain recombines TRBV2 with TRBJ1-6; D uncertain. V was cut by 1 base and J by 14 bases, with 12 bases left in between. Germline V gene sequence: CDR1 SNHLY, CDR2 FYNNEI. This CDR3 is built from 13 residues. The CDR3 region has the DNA TGTGCCAGCAGTGAAGATAGATACGTCACCCTCCACTTT. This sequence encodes CASSEDRYVTLHF.

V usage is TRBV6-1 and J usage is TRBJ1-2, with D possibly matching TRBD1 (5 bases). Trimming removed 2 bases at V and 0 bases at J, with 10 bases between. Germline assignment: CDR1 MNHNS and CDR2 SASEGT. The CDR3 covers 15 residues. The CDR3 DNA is TGTGCCAGCAGTGAACACAGGACCGCTAACTATGGCTACACCTTC. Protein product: CASSEHRTANYGYTF.

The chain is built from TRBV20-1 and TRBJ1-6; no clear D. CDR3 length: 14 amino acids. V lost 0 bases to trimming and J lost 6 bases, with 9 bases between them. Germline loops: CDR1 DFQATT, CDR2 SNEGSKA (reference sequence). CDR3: CSARDAGFNSPLHF. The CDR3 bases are TGCAGTGCTAGAGATGCCGGTTTTAATTCACCCCTCCACTTT.

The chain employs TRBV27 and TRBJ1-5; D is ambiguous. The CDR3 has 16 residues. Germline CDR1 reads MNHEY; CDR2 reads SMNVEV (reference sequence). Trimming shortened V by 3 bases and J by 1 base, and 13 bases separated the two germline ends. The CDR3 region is CASSFLPSLSNQPQHF. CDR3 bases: TGTGCCAGCAGTTTTTTACCCAGCCTAAGCAATCAGCCCCAGCATTTT.

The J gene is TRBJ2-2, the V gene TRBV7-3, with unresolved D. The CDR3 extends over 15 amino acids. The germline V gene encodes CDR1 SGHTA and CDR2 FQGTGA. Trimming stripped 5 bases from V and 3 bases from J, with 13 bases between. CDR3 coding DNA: TGTGCCAGCAGCCCCCGCCCGGTGTACACCGGGGAGCTGTTTTTT. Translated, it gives CASSPRPVYTGELFF.

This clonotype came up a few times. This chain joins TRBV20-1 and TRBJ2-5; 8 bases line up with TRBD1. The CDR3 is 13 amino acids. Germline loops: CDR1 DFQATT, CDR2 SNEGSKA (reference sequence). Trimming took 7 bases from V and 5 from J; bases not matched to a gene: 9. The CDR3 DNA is TGCAGTGTTGGCAGGGGGCAGGTGGAGACCCAGTACTTC. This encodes CSVGRGQVETQYF.

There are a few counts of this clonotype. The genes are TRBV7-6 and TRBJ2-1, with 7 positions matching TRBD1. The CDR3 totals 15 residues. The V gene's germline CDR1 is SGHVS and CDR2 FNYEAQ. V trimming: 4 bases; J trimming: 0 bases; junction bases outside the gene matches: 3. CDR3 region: CASSSDRSSYNEQFF. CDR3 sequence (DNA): TGTGCCAGCAGCTCGGACAGGAGCTCCTACAATGAGCAGTTCTTC.

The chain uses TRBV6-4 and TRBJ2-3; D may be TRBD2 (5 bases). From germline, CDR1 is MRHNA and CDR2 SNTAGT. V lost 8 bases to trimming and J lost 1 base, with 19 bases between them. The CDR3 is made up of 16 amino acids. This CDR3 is CASSVGLNGGTDTQYF. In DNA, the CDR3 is TGTGCCAGCTCAGTAGGACTCAATGGTGGCACAGATACGCAGTATTTT.

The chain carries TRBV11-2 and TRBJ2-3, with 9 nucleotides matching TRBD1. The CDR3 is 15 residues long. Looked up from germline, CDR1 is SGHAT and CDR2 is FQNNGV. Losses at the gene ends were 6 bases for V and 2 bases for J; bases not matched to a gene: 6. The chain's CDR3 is CASRLGDRVTDTQYF. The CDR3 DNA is TGTGCCAGCAGGCTCGGGGACAGGGTCACAGATACGCAGTATTTT.

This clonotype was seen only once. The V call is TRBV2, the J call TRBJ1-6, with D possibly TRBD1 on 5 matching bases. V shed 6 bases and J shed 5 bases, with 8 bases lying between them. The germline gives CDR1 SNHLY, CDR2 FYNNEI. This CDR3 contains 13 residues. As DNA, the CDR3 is TGTGCCAGCAGGACAGAGAATAATTCACCCCTCCACTTT. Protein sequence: CASRTENNSPLHF. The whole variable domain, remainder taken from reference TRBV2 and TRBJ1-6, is EPEVTQTPSHQVTQMGQEVILRCVPISNHLYFYWYRQILGQKVEFLVSFYNNEISEKSEIFDDQFSVERPDGSNFTLKIRSTKLEDSAMYFCASRTENNSPLHFGNGTRLTVT.

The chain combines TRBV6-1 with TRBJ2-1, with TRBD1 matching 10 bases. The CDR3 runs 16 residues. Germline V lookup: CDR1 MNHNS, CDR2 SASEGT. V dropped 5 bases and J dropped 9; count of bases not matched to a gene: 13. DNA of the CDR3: TGTGCCAGCAGTCCGTCGGACAGGGGGGGCCGGGGTGAGCAGTTCTTC. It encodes CASSPSDRGGRGEQFF.

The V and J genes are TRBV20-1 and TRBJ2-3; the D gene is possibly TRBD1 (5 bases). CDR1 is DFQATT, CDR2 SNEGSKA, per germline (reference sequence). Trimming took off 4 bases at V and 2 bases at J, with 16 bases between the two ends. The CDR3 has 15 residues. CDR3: CSATRVERYTDTQYF. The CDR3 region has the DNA TGCAGTGCTACCAGGGTGGAGAGATACACAGATACGCAGTATTTT.

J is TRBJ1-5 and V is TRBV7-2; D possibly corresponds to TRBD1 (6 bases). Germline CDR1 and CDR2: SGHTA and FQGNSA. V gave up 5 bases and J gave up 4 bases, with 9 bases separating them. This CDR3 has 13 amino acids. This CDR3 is CASSPDRNQPQHF. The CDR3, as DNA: TGTGCCAGCAGCCCTGACAGGAATCAGCCCCAGCATTTT.